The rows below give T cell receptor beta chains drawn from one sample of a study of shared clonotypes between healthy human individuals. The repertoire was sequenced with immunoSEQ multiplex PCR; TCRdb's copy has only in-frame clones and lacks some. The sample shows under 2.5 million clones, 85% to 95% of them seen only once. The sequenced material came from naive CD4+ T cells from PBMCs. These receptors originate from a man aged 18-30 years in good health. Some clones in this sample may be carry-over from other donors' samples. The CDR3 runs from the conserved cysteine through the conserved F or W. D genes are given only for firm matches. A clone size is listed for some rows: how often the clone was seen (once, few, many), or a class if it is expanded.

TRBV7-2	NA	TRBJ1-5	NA	CASSPRGGDQPQHF
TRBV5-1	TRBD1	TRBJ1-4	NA	CASSATGTGSEKLFF
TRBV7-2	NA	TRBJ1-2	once	CASSLKTGNYGYTF
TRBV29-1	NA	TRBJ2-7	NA	CSAGSDYEQYF
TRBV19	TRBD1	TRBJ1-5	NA	CASSTPQAGGKQPQHF
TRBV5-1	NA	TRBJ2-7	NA	CASSLAGNYEQYF
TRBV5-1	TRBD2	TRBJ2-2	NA	CASSLAVNTGELFF
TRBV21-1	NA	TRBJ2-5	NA	CASSKAGSGRFQETQYF
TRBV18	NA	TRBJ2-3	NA	CASSPPQRVRSDTQYF
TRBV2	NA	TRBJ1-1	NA	CASTAQGMWTEAFF
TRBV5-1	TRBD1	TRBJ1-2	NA	CASSLLTGGDGYTF
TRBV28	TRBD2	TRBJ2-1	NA	CASKIAGGLTHNEQFF
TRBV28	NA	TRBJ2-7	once	CASSLGPGAYEQYF
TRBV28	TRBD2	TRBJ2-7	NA	CASSSPGTSGSSYEQYF
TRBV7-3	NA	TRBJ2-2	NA	CASSPRGLIGNTGELFF
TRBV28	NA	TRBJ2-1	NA	CASQTGGASSYNEQFF
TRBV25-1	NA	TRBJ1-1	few	CASSDPGCHMNTEAFF